The next 23 T cell receptor beta chains were all read from a single sample in a study of read filtering for tumor transcriptome and immune sequencing (dated by TCRdb to the early 2020s). The data were produced on an Illumina HiSeq 4000. Starting from approximately 400 ng RNA, TCR libraries were constructed with the Immunoverse kit using molecular barcoded adaptors that cover the alpha/delta and beta/gamma chains. TCRdb ran its own pipeline on the public reads, namely fastp trimming at Q25 and MiXCR clone calling, and kept in-frame beta chains. Every CDR3 protein is listed once, alongside the most common genes and DNA of its rows. The sample yields around 31,000 distinct CDR3 sequences; roughly 20% were counted once. The ten largest clones take up about a sixth of the sample. Sequencing was done on a sample of a population of CD138-negative cells sorted from bone marrow. The cell subset or site label corresponds to: bone marrow mononuclear cells depleted of CD138+ plasma/myeloma cells by negative magnetic selection. The receptor set was obtained from a donor at least 40 years old with multiple myeloma.

Concerning this clonotype itself: This likely comes from a read error, as the CDR3 has no conserved phenylalanine or tryptophan at its end. It is unclear where the CDR3 begins or ends on the DNA, so no DNA is shown, and the CDR3 is as TCRdb lists it. The CDR3 sequence is CASSLERRDNEQSL. V usage is TRBV7-9 and J usage is TRBJ2-1. From its first to its last residue, the CDR3 has 14 amino acids. CDR1 and CDR2 from the germline V gene are SEHNR and FQNEAQ (reference sequence).

A word on this clonotype: An end of the junction differs from the germline gene, which may be a read error. V and J are TRBV24-1 and TRBJ2-5; D is ambiguous. The CDR3 extends over 15 amino acids. Germline CDR1 is KGHDR and CDR2 is SFDVKD. DNA of the CDR3: TGTGCCACCAGAGATTTATCGGGCAACCAAGAGATCCAGTACTTC. This translates into CATRDLSGNQEIQYF.

This clonotype was seen ten or more times. A clone one base away is much larger, so this may be a read error. The chain employs TRBV12-5 and TRBJ1-1; D is unclear. Germline CDR1 is LGHNT and CDR2 is FRNRAP. The CDR3 contains 11 residues. CDR3 in DNA: TGTGCTAGTGCCCGGGGAACTGGAGCTTTCTTT. Protein product: CASARGTGAFF. Full variable domain (outside the CDR3, taken from reference TRBV12-5 and TRBJ1-1): DARVTQTPRHKVTEMGQEVTMRCQPILGHNTVFWYRQTMMQGLELLAYFRNRAPLDDSGMPKDRFSAEMPDATLATLKIQPSEPRDSAVYFCASARGTGAFFGQGTRLTVV.

At least ten counts were recorded for this clonotype. CDR3 protein: CASSPRAPNTEAFF. Written as DNA, the CDR3 is TGCGCCAGCAGCCCCCGGGCCCCGAACACTGAAGCTTTCTTT. The chain uses TRBV5-1 and TRBJ1-1; D is uncertain. V was cut by 4 bases and J by 1 base, with 11 bases left in between. The germline V gene encodes CDR1 SGHRS and CDR2 YFSETQ. The length of the CDR3 is 14 residues.

Remarks on this clonotype: A much larger clone sits a single nucleotide away, making a read error possible. V is TRBV20-1 and J is TRBJ2-5, with D perhaps TRBD1 (5 bases). Trimming took 8 bases from V and 7 from J, leaving 17 bases between them. The CDR3 consists of 12 residues. Germline V CDR1 and CDR2: DFQATT, SNEGSKA (reference sequence). The CDR3 region has the DNA TGCAGTCACACACGTAGGGGTGGGACCCAGTACTTC. Its translation: CSHTRRGGTQYF.

This clonotype was detected many times. The chain couples TRBV12-3 or TRBV12-4 to TRBJ2-7, with D possibly matching TRBD1 (5 bases). V lost 6 bases, J lost 1 base, and 10 bases lay in between. The CDR3 sequence is 13 residues long. CDR3 nucleotide sequence: TGTGCCAGCAGCCGACAGTTTTCCTACGAGCAGTACTTC. This gives the protein CASSRQFSYEQYF.

V and J are TRBV10-3 and TRBJ2-2; D is unresolved. Germline loops: CDR1 ENHRY, CDR2 SYGVKD. Trimming removed 11 bases at V and 5 bases at J, with 18 bases between. The CDR3 contains 14 residues. The DNA of the CDR3 is TGTGCCGTCTCGAGAATCCTAGAGACCGGGGAGCTGTTTTTT. Its protein product is CAVSRILETGELFF.

Ten or more counts support this clonotype. The V call is TRBV3-1, the J call TRBJ2-5; D remains unclear. This CDR3 has 16 amino acids. Germline values: CDR1 LGHDT, CDR2 YNNKEL (reference sequence). Trimming pared 0 bases from V and 5 bases from J, leaving 16 bases between. The CDR3 DNA reads TGTGCCAGCAGCCAAGATTTTAGGGATGGCTGGGAGACCCAGTACTTC. This gives the protein CASSQDFRDGWETQYF.

This clonotype has a count of ten or more. The chain joins TRBV5-1 to TRBJ2-7; 8 bases are a match to TRBD1. V dropped 3 bases and J dropped 2; count of bases not matched to a gene: 4. The CDR3 extends over 14 amino acids. The germline CDR1 and CDR2 sequences are SGHRS and YFSETQ. CDR3 loop: CASSWGQEAYEQYF. In DNA, the CDR3 is TGCGCCAGCAGCTGGGGACAGGAGGCCTACGAGCAGTACTTC.

At least ten counts were recorded for this clonotype. The J gene is TRBJ1-5, the V gene TRBV2; 7 bases are a match to TRBD1. CDR3 length: 14 amino acids. With V trimmed by 6 bases and J by 6 bases, 8 bases remained unmatched. The germline V gene has CDR1 SNHLY and CDR2 FYNNEI. In DNA form, the CDR3 reads TGTGCCAGCAGACCTACAGGGGTGTCTCAGCCCCAGCATTTT. It yields the protein CASRPTGVSQPQHF.

As for this clonotype: The junction does not match germline at one end; this may be a read error. This chain connects TRBV12-3 or TRBV12-4 to TRBJ2-4; the D gene is possibly TRBD1 (5 bases). This CDR3 region has 14 residues. The CDR3 coding sequence is TGTGCCAGCAGTTCCCCGGACACGGAAAACATTCAGCACTTT. Its translation is CASSSPDTENIQHF.

This clonotype was found many times. The CDR3 spells CASTEGGAQETQYF. Written as DNA, the CDR3 is TGTGCCAGCACCGAAGGGGGGGCCCAAGAGACCCAGTACTTC. This sequence joins TRBV6-1 and TRBJ2-5, with D possibly matching TRBD2 (7 bases). With 7 bases removed from V and 1 base from J, the gap between germline ends came to 13 bases. The CDR3 spans 14 residues. Germline-derived CDR1 and CDR2 are MNHNS and SASEGT.

About this clonotype: The conserved final phenylalanine or tryptophan is absent from the CDR3, which likely points to a read error. The V gene is TRBV7-2, the J gene TRBJ2-2; TRBD2 might be the D (5 bases). Germline CDR1 SGHTA, CDR2 FQGNSA. The V end lost 5 bases, the J end lost 6 bases, and 22 bases lay between the germline ends. This CDR3 region has 17 residues. CDR3 protein: CASSPLMDGNTPGELFL. The CDR3, as DNA: TGTGCCAGCAGCCCGCTGATGGACGGGAACACTCCCGGGGAGCTGTTTTTG.

V gene TRBV23-1 combines with J gene TRBJ2-1; D assignment may be TRBD1 or TRBD2 (5 bases each). TRBV23-1 is recorded as an ORF, its role being uncertain. CDR3 length: 14 amino acids. Trimming stripped 8 bases from V and 4 bases from J, with 15 bases between. The CDR3 here is CASAPRGIYNEQFF. The CDR3, as DNA: TGCGCCAGCGCCCCCCGGGGCATATACAATGAGCAGTTCTTC.

This clonotype appeared many times. The CDR3, as DNA: TGTGCCAGTAGTTTGGACGGGACCTCCTACAATGAGCAGTTCTTC. It translates to CASSLDGTSYNEQFF. The V gene is TRBV19, the J gene TRBJ2-1; TRBD1 or TRBD2 may be the D gene (5 bases each). Trimming left V 5 bases short and J 0 bases short, with 11 bases between. CDR3 size: 15 residues. CDR1 is LNHDA, CDR2 SQIVND, per germline (reference sequence).

As concerns this clonotype: A much more abundant neighbour one base away suggests this may be a read error. This chain uses TRBV18 with TRBJ2-7, with 8 bases identical to TRBD1. The CDR3 sequence is 15 residues long. V was pared by 1 base and J by 7 bases, with 9 bases of the junction left unmatched. Germline CDR1 reads KGHSH; CDR2 reads LQKENI. In nucleotides, the CDR3 is TGTGCCAGCTCACCACTAGGACAGGGTGGTCGGGAGCAGTACTTC. This sequence encodes CASSPLGQGGREQYF.

This clonotype showed up many times. V and J are TRBV7-8 and TRBJ1-1; D uncertain. V was trimmed by 5 bases and J by 0 bases, leaving 13 bases between them. The CDR3 runs to 15 residues. The germline CDR1 and CDR2 sequences are SGHVS and FQNEAQ. The DNA of the CDR3 is TGTGCCAGCAGCCAACCGGTGGGGATGAACACTGAAGCTTTCTTT. Translated, it gives CASSQPVGMNTEAFF.

The V and J genes are TRBV11-2 and TRBJ1-1; D call uncertain. CDR1 is SGHAT, CDR2 FQNNGV, per germline. CDR3 length: 12 amino acids. Trimming removed 5 bases from V and 10 bases from J, with 14 bases in between. As DNA, the CDR3 is TGTGCCAGCAGCCCGACCCAGGAGACAGCTTTCTTT. Amino acid sequence: CASSPTQETAFF. Filled out from reference TRBV11-2 and TRBJ1-1, the complete variable domain reads EAGVAQSPRYKIIEKRQSVAFWCNPISGHATLYWYQQILGQGPKLLIQFQNNGVVDDSQLPKDRFSAERLKGVDSTLKIQPAKLEDSAVYLCASSPTQETAFFGQGTRLTVV.

This clonotype was picked up many times. The CDR3 DNA reads TGTGCCATCAGTGAGTCGAAGGGGTTTACCACTGAAGCTTTCTTT. This translates into CAISESKGFTTEAFF. The V gene is TRBV10-3, the J gene TRBJ1-1, with TRBD1 as a possible D gene (5 bases). There are 15 residues in the CDR3. V was cut by 0 bases and J by 4 bases, with 12 bases left in between. CDR1 ENHRY and CDR2 SYGVKD come from the germline V gene.

In its sample, this clonotype was seen many times. The chain uses TRBV20-1 and TRBJ2-3; perhaps TRBD2 as D (6 bases). The CDR3 has 13 amino acids. The germline gives CDR1 DFQATT, CDR2 SNEGSKA (reference sequence). V was shortened by 6 bases and J by 6 bases, with 16 bases between the two germline ends. The CDR3 coding sequence is TGCAGTGCCGGGACTTCCGCAGGGGATACGCAGTATTTT. Translated: CSAGTSAGDTQYF.

This chain's CDR3 is CASSLRGARNSPLHF. Here the CDR3 DNA reads TGTGCCAGCAGTTTACGGGGGGCACGGAATTCACCCCTCCACTTT. The chain recombines TRBV12-3 or TRBV12-4 with TRBJ1-6; a weak D match, TRBD1 (6 bases). V lost 2 bases and J 7 bases, leaving 12 bases between the germline ends. This CDR3 has 15 residues.

This clonotype was detected many times. V is TRBV9 and J is TRBJ1-3; no firm D call. Germline CDR1 is SGDLS and CDR2 is YYNGEE. The V end lost 4 bases, the J end lost 0 bases, and 8 bases lay between the germline ends. The CDR3 loop spans 14 amino acids. The CDR3 nucleotides are TGTGCCAGCAGCACGGGTACCTCTGGAAACACCATATATTTT. Amino acid sequence: CASSTGTSGNTIYF.

This clonotype was recorded many times. V is TRBV20-1 and J is TRBJ2-1, with 13 bases aligning to TRBD2. J gave up 5 bases and V 0 bases, and 10 bases lay outside the gene matches. CDR3 size: 18 residues. CDR1 is DFQATT, CDR2 SNEGSKA, per germline (reference sequence). CDR3 in amino acids: CSARDPTSGGVANNEQFF. DNA of the CDR3: TGCAGTGCTAGAGATCCCACTAGCGGGGGGGTTGCTAACAATGAGCAGTTCTTC.